A selection of T cell receptor beta chains follows, all from one sample in a study of blood T cell repertoires in COVID-19. Method: immunoSEQ multiplex PCR; TCRdb's copy keeps in-frame clones and lacks some. The data show roughly 55,000 clones, 60% to 80% seen once. Source material: peripheral blood. These receptors originate from a man at least 80 years old with acute or convalescent COVID-19. CDR3s include the opening cysteine and the closing phenylalanine or tryptophan. D genes are given only for firm matches. Clone size, where shown, is once, few, many, or a class for clones that have expanded.

J: TRBJ2-7
D: TRBD1
length: 12
size: .
V: TRBV2
CDR3: CASSEGGQEQYF
DNA: TGTGCCAGCAGTGAAGGGGGACAGGAGCAGTACTTC

J: TRBJ2-3
D: TRBD2
length: 15
size: .
V: TRBV24-1
CDR3: CATPGREYNTDTQYF
DNA: TGTGCCACCCCCGGGCGGGAGTATAACACAGATACGCAGTATTTT

J: TRBJ2-1
D: .
length: 13
size: .
V: TRBV18
CDR3: CASSPDGGNEQFF
DNA: TGTGCCAGCTCACCCGACGGGGGAAATGAGCAGTTCTTC

J: TRBJ2-5
D: .
length: 14
size: few
V: TRBV7-6
CDR3: CASSLLGGSPTQYF
DNA: TGTGCCAGCAGCCTACTTGGGGGCAGCCCGACCCAGTACTTC

J: TRBJ2-1
D: TRBD2
length: 18
size: .
V: TRBV11-2
CDR3: CASSLEPQGSGRAGEQFF
DNA: TGTGCCAGCAGCTTAGAGCCGCAGGGTAGCGGGAGGGCTGGTGAGCAGTTCTTC

J: TRBJ2-4
D: .
length: 15
size: .
V: TRBV28
CDR3: CASSFRVLAKNIQYF
DNA: TGTGCCAGCAGTTTCCGGGTCCTAGCCAAAAACATTCAGTACTTC

J: TRBJ2-3
D: TRBD2
length: 17
size: .
V: TRBV7-2
CDR3: CASSLRLAGVSEDTQYF
DNA: TGTGCCAGCAGCTTGCGACTAGCGGGGGTTTCCGAAGATACGCAGTATTTT

J: TRBJ2-4
D: TRBD1
length: 16
size: once
V: TRBV27
CDR3: CASSRDRALAKNIQYF
DNA: TGTGCCAGCAGTCGAGACAGGGCGTTAGCCAAAAACATTCAGTACTTC

J: TRBJ1-6
D: .
length: 17
size: few
V: TRBV11-3
CDR3: CASSLVSGTRGNSPLHF
DNA: TGTGCCAGCAGCTTAGTCTCCGGGACACGGGGTAATTCACCCCTCCACTTT

J: TRBJ2-5
D: .
length: 13
size: once
V: TRBV29-1
CDR3: CSVSTGSKETQYF
DNA: TGCAGCGTCTCGACCGGGAGCAAAGAGACCCAGTACTTC

J: TRBJ2-4
D: .
length: 13
size: .
V: TRBV7-2
CDR3: CASSYGAKNIQYF
DNA: TGTGCCAGCAGCTACGGAGCCAAAAACATTCAGTACTTC

J: TRBJ2-7
D: TRBD2
length: 14
size: once
V: TRBV11-3
CDR3: CASSPTSGSYEQYF
DNA: TGTGCCAGCAGCCCGACTAGCGGGTCCTACGAGCAGTACTTC

J: TRBJ2-5
D: .
length: 14
size: .
V: TRBV5-5
CDR3: CASRYSQAGETQYF
DNA: TGTGCCAGCAGGTACAGTCAAGCGGGAGAGACCCAGTACTTC

J: TRBJ2-7
D: TRBD2
length: 14
size: .
V: TRBV6-5
CDR3: CASSTGTSVYEQYF
DNA: TGTGCCAGTAGCACCGGGACTAGCGTGTACGAGCAGTACTTC

J: TRBJ1-1
D: .
length: 15
size: .
V: TRBV19
CDR3: CASSRRSTEAEFAFF
DNA: TGTGCCAGTAGTAGACGATCGACCGAAGCGGAGTTCGCTTTCTTT

J: TRBJ1-1
D: TRBD1
length: 17
size: .
V: TRBV19
CDR3: CASSPRGTGGSHTEAFF
DNA: TGTGCCAGTAGTCCCCGCGGGACAGGGGGAAGTCACACTGAAGCTTTCTTT

J: TRBJ2-2
D: .
length: 15
size: .
V: TRBV30
CDR3: CAWSVRGRGTGELFF
DNA: TGTGCCTGGAGTGTACGGGGTCGGGGCACCGGGGAGCTGTTTTTT

J: TRBJ1-1
D: .
length: 15
size: .
V: TRBV5-1
CDR3: CASSSRGSMNTEAFF
DNA: TGCGCCAGCAGCTCTCGGGGGTCCATGAACACTGAAGCTTTCTTT

J: TRBJ2-3
D: .
length: 13
size: .
V: TRBV5-5
CDR3: CASRANPTDTQYF
DNA: TGTGCCAGCAGGGCCAACCCCACAGATACGCAGTATTTT

J: TRBJ2-1
D: TRBD2
length: 16
size: .
V: TRBV5-8
CDR3: CASSLMGREGYNEQFF
DNA: TGTGCCAGCAGCTTGATGGGCCGGGAGGGCTACAATGAGCAGTTCTTC

J: TRBJ1-2
D: TRBD1
length: 18
size: .
V: TRBV27
CDR3: CASSFRAPQGASGYGYTF
DNA: TGTGCCAGCAGTTTTCGGGCTCCCCAGGGGGCTTCAGGCTATGGCTACACCTTC

J: TRBJ1-5
D: .
length: 13
size: .
V: TRBV2
CDR3: CASSAQGYQPQHF
DNA: TGTGCCAGCAGCGCACAGGGCTATCAGCCCCAGCATTTT

J: TRBJ1-2
D: .
length: 18
size: .
V: TRBV18
CDR3: CASSPGASDSLIYYGYTF
DNA: TGTGCCAGCTCACCAGGGGCCTCTGACAGCCTGATCTATTATGGCTACACCTTC

J: TRBJ1-1
D: .
length: 16
size: .
V: TRBV29-1
CDR3: CSSSHPAQGISTEAFF
DNA: TGCAGCTCCTCCCACCCCGCGCAGGGGATATCGACTGAAGCTTTCTTT

J: TRBJ1-2
D: TRBD1
length: 15
size: .
V: TRBV5-6
CDR3: CASSVGQGPAWGYTF
DNA: TGTGCCAGCAGCGTCGGACAGGGCCCGGCCTGGGGCTACACCTTC

J: TRBJ2-3
D: .
length: 18
size: .
V: TRBV11-2
CDR3: CASSLVWSVRLGVDTQYF
DNA: TGTGCCAGCAGCTTAGTATGGTCGGTTCGACTCGGGGTCGATACGCAGTATTTT

J: TRBJ1-1
D: TRBD1
length: 15
size: .
V: TRBV5-4
CDR3: CASSRPGTETLQAFF
DNA: TGTGCCAGCAGCAGACCCGGGACAGAGACCCTCCAAGCTTTCTTT

J: TRBJ1-5
D: .
length: 14
size: once
V: TRBV19
CDR3: CASSDIQGNQPQHF
DNA: TGTGCCAGTAGCGACATCCAGGGAAATCAGCCCCAGCATTTT

J: TRBJ1-2
D: .
length: 14
size: once
V: TRBV2
CDR3: CASRTTGSNYGYTF
DNA: TGTGCCAGCAGGACGACAGGCTCTAACTATGGCTACACCTTC

J: TRBJ1-1
D: TRBD1
length: 14
size: .
V: TRBV25-1
CDR3: CASSKGQGATEAFF
DNA: TGTGCCAGCAGTAAGGGACAGGGGGCCACTGAAGCTTTCTTT

J: TRBJ1-1
D: .
length: 14
size: once
V: TRBV14
CDR3: CASSQVSGGAEAFF
DNA: TGTGCCAGCAGCCAAGTCTCGGGGGGGGCTGAAGCTTTCTTT

J: TRBJ2-2
D: .
length: 14
size: .
V: TRBV6-5
CDR3: CASRLGTDTGELFF
DNA: TGTGCCAGCAGGCTCGGAACAGACACCGGGGAGCTGTTTTTT

J: TRBJ2-5
D: TRBD2
length: 12
size: once
V: TRBV5-1
CDR3: CASSWTRETQYF
DNA: TGCGCCAGCAGCTGGACTAGAGAGACCCAGTACTTC

J: TRBJ2-1
D: .
length: 18
size: .
V: TRBV21-1
CDR3: CASSRGLAGGFAYNEQFF
DNA: TGTGCCAGCAGCAGAGGACTAGCGGGAGGGTTCGCCTACAATGAGCAGTTCTTC

J: TRBJ1-3
D: .
length: 12
size: .
V: TRBV12-5
CDR3: CASGHTGNTIYF
DNA: TGTGCTAGTGGTCACACGGGAAACACCATATATTTT

J: TRBJ2-1
D: .
length: 12
size: .
V: TRBV6-5
CDR3: CASSYPGNEQFF
DNA: TGTGCCAGCAGTTATCCGGGCAATGAGCAGTTCTTC

J: TRBJ1-1
D: TRBD1
length: 16
size: .
V: TRBV28
CDR3: CASSFLGTGANTEAFF
DNA: TGTGCCAGCAGTTTTTTGGGGACAGGGGCGAACACTGAAGCTTTCTTT

J: TRBJ1-2
D: TRBD1
length: 15
size: .
V: TRBV2
CDR3: CASSELGGGVYGYTF
DNA: TGTGCCAGCAGTGAACTCGGAGGGGGCGTTTATGGCTACACCTTC

J: TRBJ1-4
D: TRBD1
length: 15
size: once
V: TRBV18
CDR3: CASSHEQGTDEKLFF
DNA: TGTGCCAGCTCACATGAACAGGGGACGGATGAAAAACTGTTTTTT

J: TRBJ2-5
D: TRBD1
length: 13
size: few
V: TRBV30
CDR3: CAASLDRPRSRYF
DNA: TGTGCCGCCTCCTTGGACAGGCCCCGGTCCCGGTACTTC

J: TRBJ1-3
D: .
length: 14
size: .
V: TRBV2
CDR3: CASRAAGVGNTIYF
DNA: TGTGCCAGCAGAGCCGCAGGGGTCGGAAACACCATATATTTT

J: TRBJ1-2
D: TRBD1
length: 15
size: once
V: TRBV7-2
CDR3: CASSVPGTGGIGYTF
DNA: TGTGCCAGCAGCGTACCCGGGACAGGGGGTATTGGCTACACCTTC

J: TRBJ2-7
D: .
length: 15
size: .
V: TRBV6-1
CDR3: CASSFPPTDSYEQYF
DNA: TGTGCCAGCAGTTTCCCCCCGACAGACTCCTACGAGCAGTACTTC

J: TRBJ1-4
D: TRBD1
length: 14
size: .
V: TRBV9
CDR3: CASSEGTGKEKLFF
DNA: TGTGCCAGCAGCGAGGGGACAGGGAAAGAAAAACTGTTTTTT

J: TRBJ1-2
D: TRBD1
length: 21
size: .
V: TRBV5-1
CDR3: CASSLADLQGDRSLTNYGYTF
DNA: TGCGCCAGCAGCTTGGCCGATTTACAGGGGGACAGGAGCCTAACTAACTATGGCTACACCTTC

J: TRBJ2-5
D: .
length: 12
size: once
V: TRBV5-1
CDR3: CASSFGVETQYF
DNA: TGCGCCAGCAGCTTCGGGGTGGAGACCCAGTACTTC

J: TRBJ2-7
D: .
length: 14
size: .
V: TRBV11-2
CDR3: CASSLSTGSNEQYF
DNA: TGTGCCAGCAGCTTATCCACAGGGAGCAACGAGCAGTACTTC

J: TRBJ1-2
D: TRBD1
length: 14
size: .
V: TRBV7-9
CDR3: CASSRSGQGAGYTF
DNA: TGTGCCAGCAGCCGGTCGGGACAGGGGGCTGGCTACACCTTC

J: TRBJ1-5
D: TRBD1
length: 14
size: .
V: TRBV28
CDR3: CASRQGVGNQPQHF
DNA: TGTGCCAGCAGACAGGGGGTGGGCAATCAGCCCCAGCATTTT

J: TRBJ1-6
D: TRBD1
length: 15
size: .
V: TRBV3-1/TRBV3-2
CDR3: CASSLGRQGRSPLHF
DNA: TGTGCCAGCAGCCTTGGACGACAGGGTCGGTCACCCCTCCACTTT

J: TRBJ1-1
D: .
length: 15
size: .
V: TRBV6-6
CDR3: CASSLSIGQSSEAFF
DNA: TGTGCCAGCAGTCTTTCGATCGGACAATCTAGTGAAGCTTTCTTT